This TCR beta chain is drawn from a study of blood T cell repertoires in COVID-19. Study summary: Samples came from the United States, Italy and Spain, spanning acute and convalescent COVID-19. PBMCs, B-cell-depleted T cells, or T cells were the source of the cDNA or gDNA that made up the material.

In the study's own analysis: It was from reference gene primer amplification that nucleated cell counts were estimated. Sequenced by immunoSEQ multiplex PCR; TCRdb stores in-frame clones only, minus some. Clonal size and the V and J genes are those of that table, whereas D and trimming came from the DNA. The sample includes 450,000 or so clones, roughly 89% seen only once; the top ten take more than 0.7%. V was cut by 4 bases and J by 4 bases, with 14 bases left in between. The CDR3 is 15 residues long. Germline V gene lookup returns CDR1 SGHRS and CDR2 YFSETQ. The material sequenced was peripheral blood. The chain has TRBV5-1 and TRBJ1-4; perhaps TRBD1 as D (5 bases). The clonotype was recovered from a man aged 18-30 years with COVID-19, enrolled during active disease. The CDR3 region has the DNA TGCGCCAGCAGCCTGACACGACAGCTTAATGAAAAACTGTTTTTT. This sequence encodes CASSLTRQLNEKLFF.